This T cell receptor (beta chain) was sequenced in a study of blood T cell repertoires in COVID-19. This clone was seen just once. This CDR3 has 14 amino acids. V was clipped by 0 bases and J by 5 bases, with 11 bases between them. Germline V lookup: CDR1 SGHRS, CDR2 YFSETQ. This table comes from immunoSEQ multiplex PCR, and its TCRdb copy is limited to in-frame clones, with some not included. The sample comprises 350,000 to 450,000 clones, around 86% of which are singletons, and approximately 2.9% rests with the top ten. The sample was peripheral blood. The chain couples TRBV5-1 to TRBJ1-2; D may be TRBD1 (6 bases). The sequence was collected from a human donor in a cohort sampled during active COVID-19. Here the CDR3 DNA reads TGCGCCAGCAGCTTGGATGGGGGGGCGTATGGCTACACCTTC. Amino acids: CASSLDGGAYGYTF.